This T cell receptor (beta chain) stems from a study of blood T cell repertoires in COVID-19 (dated by TCRdb to the early 2020s). For context, the study as a whole: Samples from collaborators originated in the United States, Italy and Spain and spanned both the acute and convalescent phases of COVID-19. The material from the prospective study consisted of cDNA or gDNA derived from T cells, B-cell-depleted T cells, or PBMCs. Subjects who had been exposed to COVID-19, were actively infected with it, or had recovered from it provided the deeply sampled blood TCRbeta repertoires that made up the dataset. A freely available public database, intended as a resource for researchers studying the immune response to SARS-CoV-2, is where the repertoires were released. The samples were drawn from two sources: the first 160 participants of the ongoing ImmuneRACE study, and about 1,300 subjects contributed by 6 global collaborators. A de-identified subject ID, COVID-19 status, age in years and sex were almost always included in the sample metadata. HLA class I and class II types, where available, came from metadata supplied by the sample provider rather than from assay-based typing. What the work shows at the level of the full study, not this receptor alone: The quantity of clinical and demographic metadata differed by source and by participant and was supplied without curation.

V loses 1 base of germline sequence and J loses 2 bases, and the interval between the two ends is 7 bases. The CDR3 starts with the cysteine, ends with the phenylalanine, and has 13 residues. Only the CDR3 part of the read is kept: 39 bases, read in frame from the first base. The germline V gene sets CDR1 to SGHDT and CDR2 to YYEEEE. TCRbeta CDR3 regions were amplified from genomic DNA using the immunoSEQ Assay, a bias-controlled multiplex PCR. As for the authors' bioinformatics: The number of nucleated cells in each sample was estimated from the amplification of reference gene primers within the assay. To quantify the absolute abundance of each unique TCRbeta CDR3 rearrangement, sequence reads were collapsed and filtered. For each sample, productive Simpson clonality was calculated as the square root of Simpson's diversity index across productive rearrangements. TCRdb stores this immuneACCESS table with in-frame sequences only. Part of the clones is absent; in the studies checked, under half of the shortfall reflects unresolved V genes, and no reason is known for the rest. Clonal size and the V and J genes are those of that table, whereas D and trimming came from the DNA. In this sample the table shows roughly 190,000 clones, roughly 79% of which occur a single time. The top ten constitute 8% to 13% of the sample.

Regarding this clone: What antigen it recognizes has not been identified. No qualities accompany the bases; no much larger clone lies one base away.

In Seattle, one collaborating source enrolled patients while the infection was active and tracked those patients longitudinally over the course of disease. Whole blood was collected in K2EDTA tubes by collaborating institutions according to the institutions' own protocols. For TCRbeta analysis, collaborators shipped samples in one of three forms: frozen whole blood, isolated PBMCs, or DNA extracted from either of those sample types. The clonotype comes from a woman aged 35 to 49 with COVID-19, enrolled during active disease. The sequenced material came from peripheral blood. The rearrangement joined TRBV5-6 to TRBJ2-7; no D gene call is confident. This receptor has the CDR3 CASSLLQTYEQYF. The DNA is TGTGCCAGCAGCTTGCTACAGACCTACGAGCAGTACTTC.